The 12 T cell receptor beta chains reported below all come from one sample, sequenced in a study of blood T cells in healthy people across ages. The use of a sample-barcoded 5' primer and a J-beta primer mix characterized a second PCR of roughly 7 to 11 cycles. TCRdb independently ran MiXCR on the 5' RACE reads; one entry per CDR3 protein. The sample comprises 650,000 to 1,000,000 distinct CDR3 sequences, about 34% of which are singletons, and under 15% rests with the top ten. Sequenced material: blood. These receptors were collected from a young man in good health.

The gene calls are TRBV20-1 and TRBJ1-6; the D is unclear. Trimming pared 2 bases from V and 4 bases from J, leaving 12 bases between. The CDR3 loop spans 15 amino acids. Germline CDR1 DFQATT, CDR2 SNEGSKA (reference sequence). The CDR3 DNA reads TGCAGTGCTAGACCCAGAGAGGGTTATAATTCACCCCTCCACTTT. It translates to CSARPREGYNSPLHF.

The chain couples TRBV9 to TRBJ2-3, with 9 bases fitting TRBD2. CDR3 size: 16 residues. Trimming cost V 0 bases and J 1 base; bases outside gene matches: 3. Germline CDR1 SGDLS, CDR2 YYNGEE. DNA of the CDR3: TGTGCCAGCAGCGTAGAAATAGCGGGGGGCACAGATACGCAGTATTTT. Translating it yields CASSVEIAGGTDTQYF.

This clonotype was detected only a few times. This sequence joins TRBV20-1 and TRBJ2-3, with TRBD2 identical over 8 bases. J lost 4 bases, V lost 1 base, and 10 bases had no gene match. CDR1 is DFQATT and CDR2 is SNEGSKA in the germline V gene (reference sequence). The CDR3 loop spans 16 amino acids. CDR3: CSARALSRGAPDTQYF. In nucleotides, the CDR3 is TGCAGTGCTAGAGCCCTCTCGCGGGGGGCCCCAGATACGCAGTATTTT.

This clonotype turned up a few times. The rearrangement joins TRBV12-3 or TRBV12-4 to TRBJ1-2; the D gene is possibly TRBD1 (5 bases). The CDR3 contains 11 residues. V lost 6 bases and J 7 bases, leaving 9 bases between the germline ends. The CDR3 spells CASRGTSGYTF. For the CDR3, the DNA is TGTGCCAGCAGAGGGACCTCTGGCTACACCTTC.

The gene calls are TRBV27 and TRBJ2-5; D not certain. Deletions cut 5 bases from V and 2 bases from J, with 9 bases between. From germline, CDR1 is MNHEY and CDR2 SMNVEV (reference sequence). The CDR3 covers 13 residues. Here the CDR3 DNA reads TGTGCCAGCAGTGGGCGGTGGCAAGAGACCCAGTACTTC. Protein: CASSGRWQETQYF.

The V call is TRBV5-6, the J call TRBJ2-1; 11 positions agree with TRBD2. The length of the CDR3 is 18 residues. The junction had 22 bases not matched to a gene; V was cut back by 4 bases and J by 13 bases. Germline V gene data show CDR1 as SGHDT and CDR2 as YYEEEE. The CDR3, as DNA: TGTGCCAGCAGCCCCCTCGAGGGACTAGCGGAACGGCAAGAGACCCAGTTCTTC. Protein: CASSPLEGLAERQETQFF. Filled out from reference TRBV5-6 and TRBJ2-1, the complete variable domain reads DAGVTQSPTHLIKTRGQQVTLRCSPKSGHDTVSWYQQALGQGPQFIFQYYEEEERQRGNFPDRFSGHQFPNYSSELNVNALLLGDSALYLCASSPLEGLAERQETQFFGPGTRLTVL.

The gene calls are TRBV5-1 and TRBJ2-3; D call uncertain. Trimming removed 4 bases from V and 4 bases from J, with 13 bases in between. The CDR3 is made up of 14 amino acids. Germline V gene lookup returns CDR1 SGHRS and CDR2 YFSETQ. Here the CDR3 reads CASSVESRADTQYF. The CDR3 DNA is TGCGCCAGCAGCGTGGAAAGCCGGGCAGATACGCAGTATTTT. Full variable domain (outside the CDR3, taken from reference TRBV5-1 and TRBJ2-3): KAGVTQTPRYLIKTRGQQVTLSCSPISGHRSVSWYQQTPGQGLQFLFEYFSETQRNKGNFPGRFSGRQFSNSRSEMNVSTLELGDSALYLCASSVESRADTQYFGPGTRLTVL.

This clonotype has just one count. The chain combines TRBV20-1 with TRBJ2-1, with D maybe TRBD1 (7 bases). Germline V gene data show CDR1 as DFQATT and CDR2 as SNEGSKA (reference sequence). V lost 5 bases, J lost 2 bases, and 13 bases lay in between. The CDR3 runs to 14 residues. The CDR3 bases are TGCAGTGCTGGCGGGGACAGCCCCTACAATGAGCAGTTCTTC. Translated, it gives CSAGGDSPYNEQFF.

This clonotype occurred many times. The rearrangement joins TRBV27 to TRBJ2-1, with 7 bases fitting TRBD1. This CDR3 spans 14 amino acids. Germline CDR1 is MNHEY and CDR2 is SMNVEV (reference sequence). The V gene end was trimmed by 6 bases and the J gene end by 4 bases; junction bases not matched to a gene: 6. CDR3 DNA: TGTGCCAGCAGCCCAGGGGGTGTTTACAATGAGCAGTTCTTC. Translated: CASSPGGVYNEQFF.

The rearrangement joins TRBV28 to TRBJ1-2; D is perhaps TRBD1 (6 bases). Trimming removed 2 bases at V and 7 bases at J, with 17 bases between. CDR3 length equals 15 residues. CDR1 and CDR2 (germline): MDHEN, SYDVKM. CDR3 protein: CASSLTGSRGSGYTF. The CDR3, as DNA: TGTGCCAGCAGTTTAACAGGGTCGAGAGGCTCTGGCTACACCTTC.

The chain combines TRBV12-3 or TRBV12-4 with TRBJ1-5; D might be TRBD1 (6 bases). V shed 6 bases and J shed 0 bases, with 15 bases lying between them. This CDR3 has 16 residues. The CDR3 reads CASRVLGGDSNQPQHF. The CDR3 DNA sequence: TGTGCCAGCAGAGTCCTAGGGGGGGATAGCAATCAGCCCCAGCATTTT.

This chain uses TRBV7-9 with TRBJ1-2; TRBD1 is a possible D gene (5 bases). The CDR3 covers 14 residues. Per the germline V gene, CDR1 is SEHNR and CDR2 is FQNEAQ (reference sequence). V lost 5 bases to trimming and J lost 8 bases, with 18 bases between them. CDR3 bases: TGTGCCAGCAGCCAAGCGGGACCGCCGAACGGCTACACCTTC. Translation: CASSQAGPPNGYTF.